This T cell receptor (beta chain) was recorded in a study of T-cell reconstitution after alpha-beta-depleted transplantation in children. Notes on the study in general: By about two months after transplant, alpha-beta T cells reportedly arose from several hundred graft clones that had expanded. The main origin of T-cell counts and diversity one year after transplant was newly produced T cells.

This sample's TCRbeta library carried unique molecular identifier barcodes. TCRdb redid the calling of the PCR reads with MiXCR, one entry per CDR3 protein. The table includes more than 200,000 distinct CDR3 sequences, about 8.4% detected once. Trimming cost V 2 bases and J 1 base; bases outside gene matches: 7. This CDR3 spans 16 amino acids. Germline assignment: CDR1 SGHRS and CDR2 YFSETQ. On this clonotype: Antigen unknown.

This chain joins TRBV5-1 and TRBJ2-5, with 8 nucleotides matching TRBD1. The sequence was collected from a male patient under 10 years old who had a stem cell transplant for acute myeloid leukemia, so the T cells may come from the graft donor. The sequencing used PBMCs, mostly from graft donor cells, collected 360 days after TCRalphabeta/CD19-depleted stem cell transplant. This CDR3 is CASSFQPTGGQETQYF. For the CDR3, the DNA is TGCGCCAGCAGCTTCCAGCCTACAGGGGGCCAAGAGACCCAGTACTTC.